The 23 T cell receptor beta chains presented below share a single source sample, sequenced in a study of cytomegalovirus exposure and HLA in healthy donors. The PCR was carried out with 60 Vbeta primers and 13 Jbeta primers. The data were produced by immunoSEQ multiplex PCR, yet TCRdb's version contains in-frame clones alone and is incomplete. Of about 190,000 clones in the sample, more than 75% are singletons; the top ten hold around 14%. The sequenced material came from PBMCs. These TCRs come from a woman aged 25-40 years in good health and CMV-seropositive.

The chain combines TRBV21-1 with TRBJ2-4; the table names TRBD1, a call not compared with the DNA. TRBV21-1 is a listed pseudogene. The CDR3 spans 15 residues. Written as DNA, the CDR3 is TGTGCCAGCAGCAAAGCGCTACAGCTCGGTGTCATTCAGTACTTC. This gives the protein CASSKALQLGVIQYF.

The rearrangement joins TRBV28 to TRBJ2-7; 7 nucleotides match TRBD1. Germline V gene lookup returns CDR1 MDHEN and CDR2 SYDVKM. The CDR3 spans 17 residues. The junction had 10 bases not matched to a gene; V was cut back by 1 base and J by 1 base. The CDR3 protein is CASSLSVDRENSYEQYF. The CDR3 bases are TGTGCCAGCAGTTTATCGGTAGACAGGGAAAATTCCTACGAGCAGTACTTC.

The chain uses TRBV7-9 and TRBJ1-2; D ambiguous. The CDR3 extends over 17 amino acids. V was pared by 5 bases and J by 4 bases, with 23 bases between. Germline CDR1 is SEHNR and CDR2 is FQNEAQ (reference sequence). DNA of the CDR3: TGTGCCAGCAGCCCCCACCCCCGGCAGGTTCTCTTCTATGGCTACACCTTC. Protein sequence: CASSPHPRQVLFYGYTF.

This rearrangement joins TRBV4-3 to TRBJ1-1, with TRBD1 matching 7 bases. The CDR3 runs to 14 residues. CDR1 is LGHNA and CDR2 is YSLEER in the germline V gene. V lost 4 bases to trimming and J lost 4 bases; unmatched junction nucleotides: 6. CDR3 DNA: TGCGCCAGCAGCCCGTACGCAGGGGGCACTGAAGCTTTCTTT. This gives the protein CASSPYAGGTEAFF.

This rearrangement joins TRBV18 to TRBJ1-2, with D unclear. Germline assignment: CDR1 KGHSH and CDR2 LQKENI. Trimming shortened V by 1 base and J by 5 bases, and 11 bases separated the two germline ends. The length of the CDR3 is 14 residues. CDR3 residues: CASSPLTEHYGYTF. CDR3 in DNA: TGTGCCAGCTCACCACTAACGGAGCATTATGGCTACACCTTC.

In DNA, the CDR3 is TGTGCCAGCAGCTTAGCCAGCGGGAGGAAGGGTGAGCAGTTCTTC. It specifies CASSLASGRKGEQFF. This sequence joins TRBV7-2 and TRBJ2-1; 9 bases match TRBD2. This CDR3 has 15 residues. The trim removed 0 bases at V and 9 bases at J, leaving 6 bases unmatched. The germline CDR1 and CDR2 sequences are SGHTA and FQGNSA.

The chain is built from TRBV5-1 and TRBJ2-1, with 7 nucleotides matching TRBD1. The CDR3 contains 15 residues. Germline assignment: CDR1 SGHRS and CDR2 YFSETQ. J gave up 8 bases and V 4 bases, and 12 bases lay outside the gene matches. Here the CDR3 reads CASSAGTAFVYEQFF. Here the CDR3 DNA reads TGCGCCAGCAGCGCAGGGACAGCCTTCGTGTATGAGCAGTTCTTC.

This clone was detected only once. This rearrangement joins TRBV6-1 to TRBJ1-4; possibly TRBD1 for D (5 bases). The germline V and J ends were trimmed by 1 base and 10 bases, with 7 bases remaining between them. The length of the CDR3 is 12 residues. Germline V CDR1 and CDR2: MNHNS, SASEGT. The CDR3: CASSEGGGKLFF. The CDR3 region has the DNA TGTGCCAGCAGTGAAGGCGGGGGAAAACTGTTTTTT.

The chain carries TRBV7-9 and TRBJ2-5; D is unresolved. With the DNA end fitting TRBJ2-7 better, the J assignment may be wrong. The CDR3 length is 13 residues. Germline-derived CDR1 and CDR2 are SEHNR and FQNEAQ (reference sequence). In nucleotides, the CDR3 is TGTGCCAGCAGCCTCCAAATTTCATACGAGCAGTACTTC. It translates to CASSLQISYEQYF.

The chain recombines TRBV10-3 with TRBJ2-7; 13 bases are a match to TRBD2. Germline V lookup: CDR1 ENHRY, CDR2 SYGVKD. The CDR3 has 15 amino acids. V lost 3 bases and J lost 6; bases outside the gene matches: 5. The CDR3 here is CAISDSGTSGIEQYF. The CDR3 coding sequence is TGTGCCATCAGTGACTCCGGGACTAGCGGGATCGAGCAGTACTTC.

This chain uses TRBV7-2 with TRBJ2-5, with D maybe TRBD2 (5 bases). Germline lookup yields CDR1 SGHTA and CDR2 FQGNSA. V was shortened by 5 bases and J by 3 bases, with 10 bases between the two germline ends. The CDR3 has 13 amino acids. CDR3 loop: CASSPRTEETQYF. CDR3 DNA: TGTGCCAGCAGCCCCAGGACTGAAGAGACCCAGTACTTC.

The chain couples TRBV30 to TRBJ2-5; D gene ambiguous. Gene TRBJ2-7 matches the end of the DNA better, so the J call may be wrong. The germline V gene has CDR1 GTSNPN and CDR2 SVGIG (reference sequence). This CDR3 has 13 amino acids. CDR3 in DNA: TGTGCCTGGAGTGTACAGAGCTCCTACGAGCAGTACTTC. This encodes CAWSVQSSYEQYF.

The chain joins TRBV7-2 to TRBJ2-5; possibly TRBD2 for D (6 bases). The V gene lost 5 bases and the J gene lost 5 bases, with 9 bases spanning the gap. Germline V gene sequence: CDR1 SGHTA, CDR2 FQGNSA. The CDR3 has 12 residues. The CDR3 DNA follows: TGTGCCAGCAGCCCGGGGGTGGAGACCCAGTACTTC. As protein: CASSPGVETQYF.

This clone was recorded a few times. This sequence joins TRBV10-3 and TRBJ1-5, with 7 bases that match TRBD1. The CDR3 contains 14 residues. V gave up 10 bases and J gave up 3 bases; unmatched junction bases: 9. Germline V lookup: CDR1 ENHRY, CDR2 SYGVKD. The CDR3 DNA sequence: TGTGCCAGCTCCGGGACAGTGAACAATCAGCCCCAGCATTTT. Amino acids: CASSGTVNNQPQHF.

The rearrangement links TRBV5-1 to TRBJ2-7; 7 bases match TRBD1. Germline V gene data show CDR1 as SGHRS and CDR2 as YFSETQ. The CDR3 sequence is 14 residues long. V was clipped by 4 bases and J by 3 bases; unmatched bases: 7. CDR3 sequence: CASSRTGEGYEQYF. CDR3 bases: TGCGCCAGCAGCAGAACAGGGGAAGGCTACGAGCAGTACTTC.

The rearrangement joins TRBV6-6 to TRBJ2-7; maybe TRBD2 (6 bases). Per germline, CDR1 MNHNY and CDR2 SVGAGI (reference sequence). This CDR3 is 14 amino acids long. Trimming stripped 10 bases from V and 2 bases from J, with 18 bases between. The CDR3: CATVGLAPTYEQYF. CDR3 DNA: TGTGCCACCGTGGGCCTAGCGCCGACCTACGAGCAGTACTTC.

The chain joins TRBV30 to TRBJ2-2, with D possibly matching TRBD2 (6 bases). Trimming shortened V by 0 bases and J by 5 bases, and 10 bases separated the two germline ends. The CDR3 has 14 amino acids. In germline, CDR1 is GTSNPN, CDR2 SVGIG (reference sequence). The CDR3 loop reads CAWSVIGGTGELFF. CDR3 DNA: TGTGCCTGGAGTGTAATCGGGGGAACCGGGGAGCTGTTTTTT.

This clone was found once. The chain has TRBV5-1 and TRBJ2-7; 11 bases agree with TRBD2. V dropped 4 bases and J dropped 2; count of bases not matched to a gene: 8. The CDR3 is 16 amino acids. Germline-derived CDR1 and CDR2 are SGHRS and YFSETQ. The CDR3 DNA reads TGCGCCAGCAGCAAGCAGCTAGCGGGGGGAACCTACGAGCAGTACTTC. Amino acid sequence: CASSKQLAGGTYEQYF.

V usage is TRBV5-6 and J usage is TRBJ1-1, with no clear D. Trimming removed 0 bases from V and 6 bases from J, with 9 bases in between. Germline CDR1 reads SGHDT; CDR2 reads YYEEEE. There are 13 residues in the CDR3. The CDR3 nucleotides are TGTGCCAGCAGCTTGGGAAGCCGGTCTGAAGCTTTCTTT. It codes for CASSLGSRSEAFF.

V and J are TRBV10-3 and TRBJ2-2; D is possibly TRBD1 (5 bases). Germline V gives CDR1 ENHRY, CDR2 SYGVKD. V lost 9 bases, J lost 9 bases, and 14 bases lay in between. The CDR3 runs to 12 residues. The CDR3 DNA sequence: TGTGCCATTAGCAGGGTCCAAAGGGAGCTGTTTTTT. This gives the protein CAISRVQRELFF.

This chain joins TRBV9 and TRBJ1-6; TRBD1 might be the D (5 bases). Germline assignment: CDR1 SGDLS and CDR2 YYNGEE. The CDR3 consists of 16 residues. V shed 0 bases and J shed 5 bases, with 12 bases lying between them. CDR3 DNA sequence: TGTGCCAGCAGCGTAGATGAGGCAGGGAATAATTCACCCCTCCACTTT. Protein product: CASSVDEAGNNSPLHF.

This clone was detected only once. The V call is TRBV4-2, the J call TRBJ1-1; D remains ambiguous. There are 15 residues in the CDR3. The germline gives CDR1 LGHNA, CDR2 YNFKEQ. Trimming pared 4 bases from V and 5 bases from J, leaving 17 bases between. CDR3 region: CASSPSEAGGTEAFF. As DNA, the CDR3 is TGTGCCAGCAGCCCCTCGGAGGCGGGTGGGACTGAAGCTTTCTTT.

The chain links TRBV4-1 to TRBJ2-7; 12 nucleotides line up with TRBD1. The germline CDR1 and CDR2 sequences are MGHRA and YSYEKL. With 1 base clipped from V and 2 bases from J, the junction kept 6 bases outside the gene matches. CDR3 size: 17 residues. Here the CDR3 reads CASSQAGGTGGPYEQYF. The CDR3 bases are TGCGCCAGCAGCCAAGCCGGAGGGACAGGGGGCCCCTACGAGCAGTACTTC.